This T cell receptor beta chain was documented in a study of shared clonotypes between healthy human individuals. Here immunoSEQ multiplex PCR was the method, and the copy in TCRdb shows in-frame clones only, minus some. The sample records a few million clones, just over 90% being singletons. Looked up from germline, CDR1 is LNHDA and CDR2 is SQIVND (reference sequence). The V end lost 4 bases, the J end lost 0 bases, and 10 bases lay between the germline ends. This CDR3 region has 16 residues. Study-wide results and limits: Sharing across four donors was highest in naive CD4 (around 5%) and lowest in memory CD8 (about 0.4%).

Only a few counts were recorded for this clone. Its antigen remains unidentified. The sample holds other DNA sequences that translate to the same CDR3. Sequencing was performed on naive CD4+ T cells sorted from blood. This sample's subset: CD45RA+ positively selected. This clonotype was sampled from a man between 18 and 35 years old in good health. This chain uses TRBV19 with TRBJ1-6; no clear D gene. CDR3 in DNA: TGTGCCAGTAGTACCCGTACGAGCTCCTATAATTCACCCCTCCACTTT. It encodes CASSTRTSSYNSPLHF.